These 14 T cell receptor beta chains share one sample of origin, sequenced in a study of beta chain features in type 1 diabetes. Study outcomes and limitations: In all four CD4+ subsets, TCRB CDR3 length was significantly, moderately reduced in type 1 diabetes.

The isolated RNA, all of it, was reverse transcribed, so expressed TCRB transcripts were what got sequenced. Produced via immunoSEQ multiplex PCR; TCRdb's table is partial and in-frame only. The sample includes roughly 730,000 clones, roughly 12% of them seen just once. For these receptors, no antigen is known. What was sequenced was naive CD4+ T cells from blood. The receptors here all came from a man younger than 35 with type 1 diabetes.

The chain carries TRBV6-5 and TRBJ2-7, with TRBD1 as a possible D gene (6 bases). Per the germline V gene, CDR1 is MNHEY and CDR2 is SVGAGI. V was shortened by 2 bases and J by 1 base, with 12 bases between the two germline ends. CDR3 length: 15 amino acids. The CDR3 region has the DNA TGTGCCAGCAGTTACGGATTCACAGGGTCCTACGAGCAGTACTTC. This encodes CASSYGFTGSYEQYF.

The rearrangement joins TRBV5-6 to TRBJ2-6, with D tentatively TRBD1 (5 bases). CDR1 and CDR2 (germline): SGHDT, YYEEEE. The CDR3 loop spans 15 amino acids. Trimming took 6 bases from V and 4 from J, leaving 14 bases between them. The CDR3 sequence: CASTQQVSGANVLTF. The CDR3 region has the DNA TGTGCCAGCACCCAACAGGTTTCGGGGGCCAACGTCCTGACTTTC.

The CDR3 protein is CASSFLGGGSGDGYTF. The CDR3 region has the DNA TGTGCCAGCAGCTTCCTCGGAGGAGGGTCGGGGGATGGCTACACCTTC. The chain carries TRBV7-9 and TRBJ1-2, with D possibly being TRBD1 (5 bases). CDR3 size: 16 residues. With 3 bases removed from V and 6 bases from J, the gap between germline ends came to 20 bases. Germline assignment: CDR1 SEHNR and CDR2 FQNEAQ (reference sequence).

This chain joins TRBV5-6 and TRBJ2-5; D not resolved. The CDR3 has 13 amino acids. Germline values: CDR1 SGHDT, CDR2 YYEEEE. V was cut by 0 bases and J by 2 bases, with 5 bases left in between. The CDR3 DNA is TGTGCCAGCAGCTTGGTGGAGCAAGAGACCCAGTACTTC. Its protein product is CASSLVEQETQYF.

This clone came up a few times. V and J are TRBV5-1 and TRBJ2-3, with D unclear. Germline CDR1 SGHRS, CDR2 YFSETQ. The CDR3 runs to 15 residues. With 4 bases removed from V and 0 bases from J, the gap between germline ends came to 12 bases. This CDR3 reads CASSPKTTSTDTQYF. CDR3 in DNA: TGCGCCAGCAGCCCCAAGACAACTAGCACAGATACGCAGTATTTT.

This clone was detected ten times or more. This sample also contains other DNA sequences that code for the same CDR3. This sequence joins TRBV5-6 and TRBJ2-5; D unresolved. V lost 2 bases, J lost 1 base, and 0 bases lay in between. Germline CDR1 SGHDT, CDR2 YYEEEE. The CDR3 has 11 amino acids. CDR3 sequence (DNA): TGTGCCAGCAGCTTCCAAGAGACCCAGTACTTC. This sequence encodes CASSFQETQYF.

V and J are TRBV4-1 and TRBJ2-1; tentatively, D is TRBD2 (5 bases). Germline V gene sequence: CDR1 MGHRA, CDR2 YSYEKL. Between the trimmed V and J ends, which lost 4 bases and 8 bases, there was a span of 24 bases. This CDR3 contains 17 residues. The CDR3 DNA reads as TGCGCCAGCAGCCCGGCGTTGGGAGCGGTCTCCCGGGATGAGCAGTTCTTC. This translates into CASSPALGAVSRDEQFF.

CDR3 region: CASSSPSGGLQETQYF. DNA of the CDR3: TGCGCCAGCAGCTCTCCTAGCGGGGGGTTACAAGAGACCCAGTACTTC. V gene TRBV5-1 combines with J gene TRBJ2-5, with TRBD2 identical over 11 bases. In germline, CDR1 is SGHRS, CDR2 YFSETQ. The CDR3 spans 16 residues. The V and J ends lost 3 bases and 2 bases, in that order; junction bases with no gene match: 6.

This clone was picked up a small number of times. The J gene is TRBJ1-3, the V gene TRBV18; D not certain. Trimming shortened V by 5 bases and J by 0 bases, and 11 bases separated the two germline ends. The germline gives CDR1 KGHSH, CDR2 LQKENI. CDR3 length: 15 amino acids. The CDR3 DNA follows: TGTGCCAGCTCAACGGGGAGGAGCTCTGGAAACACCATATATTTT. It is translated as CASSTGRSSGNTIYF.

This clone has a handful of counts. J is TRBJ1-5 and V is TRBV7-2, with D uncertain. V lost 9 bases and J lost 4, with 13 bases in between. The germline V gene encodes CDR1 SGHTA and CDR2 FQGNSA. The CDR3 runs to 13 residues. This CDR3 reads CASLLGVNQPQHF. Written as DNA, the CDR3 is TGTGCCAGTTTACTCGGGGTGAATCAGCCCCAGCATTTT.

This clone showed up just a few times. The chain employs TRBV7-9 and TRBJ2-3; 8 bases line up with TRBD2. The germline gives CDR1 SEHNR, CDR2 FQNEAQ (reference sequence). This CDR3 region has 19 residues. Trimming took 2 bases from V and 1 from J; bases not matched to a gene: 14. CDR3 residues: CASSLKGSGVPSGTDTQYF. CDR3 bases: TGTGCCAGCAGCTTAAAGGGTAGCGGGGTCCCCTCGGGCACAGATACGCAGTATTTT.

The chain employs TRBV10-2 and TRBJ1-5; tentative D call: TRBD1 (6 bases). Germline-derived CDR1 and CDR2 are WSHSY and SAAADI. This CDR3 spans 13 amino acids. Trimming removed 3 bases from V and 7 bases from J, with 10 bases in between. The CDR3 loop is CASSEQGQQPQHF. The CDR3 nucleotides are TGCGCCAGCAGTGAACAGGGTCAACAGCCCCAGCATTTT.

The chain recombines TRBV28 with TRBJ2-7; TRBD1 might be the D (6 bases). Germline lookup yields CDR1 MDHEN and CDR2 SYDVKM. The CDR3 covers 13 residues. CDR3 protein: CASRPAIGGHSSV. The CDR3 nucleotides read TGTGCCAGCAGACCCGCGATAGGGGGACATTCCTCGGTC.

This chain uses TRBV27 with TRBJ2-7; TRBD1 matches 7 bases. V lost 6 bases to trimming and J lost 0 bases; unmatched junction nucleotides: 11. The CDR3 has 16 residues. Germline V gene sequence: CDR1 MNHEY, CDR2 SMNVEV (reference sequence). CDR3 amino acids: CASRVSQGTASYEQYF. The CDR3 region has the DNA TGTGCCAGCAGAGTCAGCCAAGGGACAGCCTCCTACGAGCAGTACTTC.